This TCR beta chain originates from a study of blood T cell repertoires in COVID-19. The wider study: Specimens from acute and convalescent COVID-19 originated in the United States, Italy and Spain. The cDNA or gDNA used as material had been derived from T cells, B-cell-depleted T cells, or PBMCs.

The length of the CDR3 is 11 residues. V lost 5 bases, J lost 7 bases, and 8 bases lay in between. In the authors' methods: For nucleated cells, counts were estimated from reference gene primer amplification. The data were produced by immunoSEQ multiplex PCR, yet TCRdb's version contains in-frame clones alone and is incomplete. V, J and clone size are taken as reported in that table, and D and trimming were inferred from the DNA itself. The profile shows roughly 60,000 clones, around nine tenths of them singletons. Sequencing was carried out using peripheral blood. This TCR was sampled from a woman at least 80 years old with active COVID-19. This chain connects TRBV12-3 or TRBV12-4 to TRBJ1-2; D is perhaps TRBD1 (5 bases). DNA for the CDR3: TGTGCCAGCAGTCTTGGGGCTGGCTACACCTTC. Translating it yields CASSLGAGYTF.